This T cell receptor beta chain comes out of a study of vaccination and CD4 T cells after COVID-19. The overall study: The convalescents comprised six males and four females, two of them Hispanic. Overlapping spike peptides of SARS-CoV-2, HCoV-NL63, HCoV-OC43 and HCoV-229E stimulated the cells. General study results and limits: Recorded median SARS-CoV-2-reactive clonotype numbers increased from about 20 to 38 without reaching significance.

Turning to this clonotype: Its specificity is not known.

Trimming cost V 6 bases and J 5 bases, with 23 bases left between them. This CDR3 region has 16 residues. Germline CDR1 is MNHNS and CDR2 is SASEGT. The treatment here: approximately 9-day PBMC culture with coronavirus spike peptide pools or control peptides (ViraFEST assay). CD4+ T lymphocytes from the unexposed donor were collected before the COVID-19 pandemic (2011-2018). ViraFEST sequenced TCRs after peptide-pool expansion of antigen-specific T cells. Once obtained from cultured CD4+ T cells, the DNA was sequenced using the Oncomine TCR Beta short-read assay. TCRdb re-analysed the PCR reads in MiXCR, keeping a single row per CDR3 protein. The sample lists under 9,500 distinct CDR3 sequences; about 48% were seen once.

Sequencing used CD4+ T cells from blood, cultured in vitro. The source of this sequence is a human donor in good health. The chain links TRBV6-1 to TRBJ2-7; tentatively, D is TRBD1 (6 bases). The CDR3 DNA sequence: TGTGCCAGCAGCCAGAGCCCCATGAACAGGGTCCACGAGCAGTACTTC. Translating gives CASSQSPMNRVHEQYF.